These T cell receptor beta chains were read from a single sample in a study of T cells in tumors after PD-1 blockade. The data were produced by immunoSEQ multiplex PCR, yet TCRdb's version contains in-frame clones alone and is incomplete. In the table there are around 4,900 clones, 50% to 70% of which are singletons. Sequencing used tumor tissue, obtained after anti-PD-1 treatment. Receptors were obtained from a human donor with basal cell carcinoma. The CDR3 runs from the conserved cysteine through the conserved F or W. The D gene is left open where the match is weak. Where a row states a size, it is once, few, many or the class of an expanded clone; other rows omit it.

j_gene	d_gene	len	abundance	v_gene	CDR3nt	CDR3aa
TRBJ2-7	-	14	-	TRBV2	TGTGCCGGAAGTGTGGGGGAGATCCTAAACGAGCAGTACTTC	CAGSVGEILNEQYF
TRBJ2-1	TRBD2	15	-	TRBV9	TGTGCCAGCAGCCCCAGCCTAGCGGGGACCAATGAGCAGTTCTTC	CASSPSLAGTNEQFF
TRBJ1-2	TRBD1	15	few	TRBV15	TGTGCCACCAGCGAAAACAGGGGGCTAAACTATGGCTACACCTTC	CATSENRGLNYGYTF
TRBJ2-7	-	14	-	TRBV3-1/TRBV3-2	TGTGCCAGCAGCCAAAGGTGGGCAGGGAATGAGCAGTACTTC	CASSQRWAGNEQYF
TRBJ2-5	-	16	-	TRBV27	TGTGCCAGCAGTTTCCTACCGGGACGTACGCAAGAGACCCAGTACTTC	CASSFLPGRTQETQYF
TRBJ1-2	TRBD1	14	-	TRBV14	TGTGCCAGCAGCCAAGTTTACAGGGGTCATGGCTACACCTTC	CASSQVYRGHGYTF
TRBJ1-3	-	15	-	TRBV6-5	TGTGCCAGCAGTTACTCGGAGGGGCTTGGAAACACCATATATTTT	CASSYSEGLGNTIYF
TRBJ2-5	TRBD2	16	-	TRBV24-1	TGTGCCACCAGTCAAGGGACTAGCGGAGGACAAGAGACCCAGTACTTC	CATSQGTSGGQETQYF
TRBJ1-1	-	16	-	TRBV4-2	TGTGCCAGCAGCCAAGAAAGGTGGGAGGCCCGAACTGAAGCTTTCTTT	CASSQERWEARTEAFF
TRBJ1-2	-	13	-	TRBV29-1	TGCAGCGTTGGCGGCCTGGGTGATTATGGCTACACCTTC	CSVGGLGDYGYTF
TRBJ2-7	-	14	medium-sized	TRBV4-1	TGCGCCAGCAGCCTGGGAGGAGTCTCCTACGAGCAGTACTTC	CASSLGGVSYEQYF
TRBJ1-5	TRBD1	15	-	TRBV6-1	TGTGCCAGCAGTGAGGGACAGGGGATAGGTCAGCCCCAGCATTTT	CASSEGQGIGQPQHF
TRBJ2-3	TRBD1	17	once	TRBV5-4	TGTGCCAGCAGCCTACCTGGTGGCAGGGGGCTTAAAGATACGCAGTATTTT	CASSLPGGRGLKDTQYF
TRBJ2-7	TRBD1	17	-	TRBV6-2/TRBV6-3	TGTGCCAGCAGTTACTCCCGGTGGACAGGGGTGGCACTCGAGCAGTACTTC	CASSYSRWTGVALEQYF
TRBJ1-1	TRBD1	12	-	TRBV7-8	TGTGCCAGCAGCTGGACAGGGCTGGAGGCTTTCTTT	CASSWTGLEAFF
TRBJ2-7	-	14	-	TRBV4-3	TGCGCCAGCAGCTTGGACAAGGGGCCTTACGAGCAGTACTTC	CASSLDKGPYEQYF
TRBJ2-2	-	16	-	TRBV5-4	TGTGCCAGCAGCTCCTCGACTAGTAGGTCCGCCGGGGAGCTGTTTTTT	CASSSSTSRSAGELFF
TRBJ1-4	-	14	-	TRBV2	TGTGCCAGCAGTGAGTTGCAGTTAAATGAAAAACTGTTTTTT	CASSELQLNEKLFF
TRBJ2-3	TRBD2	14	-	TRBV6-5	TGTGCCAGCGATAGCGGGGGGGACACAGATACGCAGTATTTT	CASDSGGDTDTQYF
TRBJ2-7	-	14	-	TRBV4-3	TGCGCCAGCAGCCAAGCTGGCGGGACCTACGAGCAGTACTTC	CASSQAGGTYEQYF